The 8 T cell receptor beta chains below come from one sample, sequenced in a study of human T cells and chemical hapten exposure. Time point described: patch test 1, 2 weeks after DPC sensitization. Noted treatment: therapeutic diphenylcyclopropenone sensitization with weekly scalp DPC. TCRdb reanalysed the RACE reads using MiXCR and keeps one entry per CDR3 protein. Of about 57,000 distinct CDR3 sequences in the sample, about 9.3% were seen once. This material consisted of whole blood, taken in connection with sensitization to the hapten diphenylcyclopropenone (DPC). These receptors came from a woman aged 40 to 49 with alopecia areata. Some clones in this sample may be carry-over from other donors' samples.

This clonotype was picked up a small number of times. The genes are TRBV6-5 and TRBJ2-2; 10 bases map to TRBD2. CDR3 length equals 18 residues. V was clipped by 0 bases and J by 6 bases; unmatched bases: 10. Germline assignment: CDR1 MNHEY and CDR2 SVGAGI. CDR3 region: CASSYSLSSGGVAGELFF. In nucleotides, the CDR3 is TGTGCCAGCAGTTACTCGCTATCTAGCGGGGGTGTCGCCGGGGAGCTGTTTTTT.

This clonotype was counted at least ten times. The rearrangement uses TRBV20-1 and TRBJ2-3, with 9 bases fitting TRBD1. The CDR3 has 14 amino acids. Trimming at V came to 3 bases and at J to 2 bases, leaving 3 bases not matched to a gene. Germline lookup yields CDR1 DFQATT and CDR2 SNEGSKA (reference sequence). DNA of the CDR3: TGCAGTGCTAGTCGGGACAGGGACACAGATACGCAGTATTTT. This gives the protein CSASRDRDTDTQYF.

This clonotype was detected ten times or more. J is TRBJ2-7 and V is TRBV11-2, with TRBD1 matching over 8 bases. The germline V gene encodes CDR1 SGHAT and CDR2 FQNNGV. After removal of 5 bases from V and 7 bases from J, the junction contained 10 bases not matched to a gene. The CDR3 runs 14 residues. As DNA, the CDR3 is TGTGCCAGCAGCGACCGGGACAGGCTAGAAGAGCAGTACTTC. Translating gives CASSDRDRLEEQYF.

The CDR3 DNA reads as TGCGCCAGCAGCTTGAATGCTGGCTACACCTTC. Its translation is CASSLNAGYTF. This chain links TRBV5-1 with TRBJ1-2, with no clear D. V lost 1 base, J lost 7 bases, and 5 bases lay in between. CDR3 size: 11 residues. Germline assignment: CDR1 SGHRS and CDR2 YFSETQ.

This clonotype was counted many times. The gene calls are TRBV7-2 and TRBJ2-3, with 9 bases identical to TRBD1. The CDR3 is 14 amino acids. V lost 3 bases to trimming and J lost 3 bases; unmatched junction nucleotides: 1. Germline lookup yields CDR1 SGHTA and CDR2 FQGNSA. CDR3 nucleotide sequence: TGTGCCAGCAGCTTCGGACAGGGGACAGATACGCAGTATTTT. Translation: CASSFGQGTDTQYF.

This clonotype was detected ten times or more. The rearrangement uses TRBV7-9 and TRBJ2-3, with TRBD1 matching over 7 bases. The V segment lost 5 bases and the J segment 2 bases; nucleotides outside the gene matches: 4. This CDR3 region has 14 residues. CDR1 is SEHNR, CDR2 FQNEAQ, per germline (reference sequence). The CDR3 reads CASSQQGSTDTQYF. Written as DNA, the CDR3 is TGTGCCAGCAGCCAACAGGGGTCCACAGATACGCAGTATTTT.

The chain couples TRBV29-1 to TRBJ2-2; D gene uncertain. CDR3 length: 13 amino acids. Trimming stripped 0 bases from V and 2 bases from J, with 4 bases between. Germline-derived CDR1 and CDR2 are SQVTM and ANQGSEA. The CDR3 DNA reads TGCAGCGTTGAAGAGGGAAACACCGGGGAGCTGTTTTTT. This encodes CSVEEGNTGELFF.

This clonotype was observed many times. The rearrangement links TRBV19 to TRBJ2-3; tentative D call: TRBD1 (5 bases). In germline, CDR1 is LNHDA, CDR2 SQIVND (reference sequence). Trimming stripped 2 bases from V and 4 bases from J, with 19 bases between. The CDR3 runs to 17 residues. CDR3 DNA: TGTGCCAGTAGTATACGCCTGCAGGGAATGAGGTCAGATACGCAGTATTTT. Translated, it gives CASSIRLQGMRSDTQYF.